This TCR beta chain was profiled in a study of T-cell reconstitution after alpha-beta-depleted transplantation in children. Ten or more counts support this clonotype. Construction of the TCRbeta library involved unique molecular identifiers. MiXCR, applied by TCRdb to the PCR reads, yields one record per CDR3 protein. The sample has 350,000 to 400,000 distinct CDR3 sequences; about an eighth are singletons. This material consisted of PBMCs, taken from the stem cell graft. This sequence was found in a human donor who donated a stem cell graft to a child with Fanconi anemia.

This CDR3 reads CASGRNYEQYF. The CDR3 DNA follows: TGTGCCAGCGGAAGGAACTACGAGCAGTACTTC. V is TRBV13 and J is TRBJ2-7, with D uncertain. The CDR3 runs 11 residues. V dropped 8 bases and J dropped 3 bases, with 8 bases sitting between them. The germline gives CDR1 PRHDT, CDR2 FYEKMQ (reference sequence).